This T cell receptor beta chain was captured in a study of persistence of HIV-infected CD4 T cells. Study-level points and caveats: Antigen-responding cells were enriched for degenerate expanded CDR3beta sequences.

As regards this clone: Its matching antigen is unknown.

Sequencing used immunoSEQ version 4 in survey mode. Using immunoSEQ multiplex PCR, the repertoire was profiled, and TCRdb retains in-frame clones only, with some absent. The repertoire holds tens of thousands of clones, approximately 90% seen once, with roughly 0.45% in the top ten. Nonspecific anti-CD3/anti-CD28 bead stimulation represents the broad CD4+ T cell repertoire. CD4+ T cells upregulating both CD40 ligand and CD69 were sorted as responding cells. The V segment lost 4 bases and the J segment 5 bases; nucleotides outside the gene matches: 5. This CDR3 has 13 amino acids. Germline CDR1 is SGHRS and CDR2 is YFSETQ.

This sequence joins TRBV5-1 and TRBJ1-2, with TRBD1 identical over 7 bases. The sequence was collected from an adult woman with HIV who was CMV-seropositive. The sequencing used CD4+ T cells sorted from PBMCs after roughly 19-hour stimulation, collected from a patient who received antiretroviral therapy. CDR3 sequence: CASSLGQLYGYTF. The CDR3 DNA reads TGCGCCAGCAGCCTGGGACAGCTTTATGGCTACACCTTC.